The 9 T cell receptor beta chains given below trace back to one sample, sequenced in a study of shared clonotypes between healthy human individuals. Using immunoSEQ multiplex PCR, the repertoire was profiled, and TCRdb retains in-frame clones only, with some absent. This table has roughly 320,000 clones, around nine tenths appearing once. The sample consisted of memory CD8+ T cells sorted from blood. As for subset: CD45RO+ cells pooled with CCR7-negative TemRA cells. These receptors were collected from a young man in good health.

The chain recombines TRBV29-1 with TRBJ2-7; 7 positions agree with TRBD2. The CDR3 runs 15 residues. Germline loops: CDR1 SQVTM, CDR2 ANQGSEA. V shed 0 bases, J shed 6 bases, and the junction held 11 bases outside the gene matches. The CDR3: CSVEDGRSGGSEQYF. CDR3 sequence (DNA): TGCAGCGTTGAAGATGGAAGGTCGGGGGGTTCCGAGCAGTACTTC.

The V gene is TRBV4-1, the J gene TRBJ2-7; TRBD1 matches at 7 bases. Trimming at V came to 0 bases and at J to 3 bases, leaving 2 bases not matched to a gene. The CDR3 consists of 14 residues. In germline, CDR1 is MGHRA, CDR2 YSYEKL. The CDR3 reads CASSQDRQGYEQYF. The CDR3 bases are TGCGCCAGCAGCCAAGATCGACAGGGCTACGAGCAGTACTTC.

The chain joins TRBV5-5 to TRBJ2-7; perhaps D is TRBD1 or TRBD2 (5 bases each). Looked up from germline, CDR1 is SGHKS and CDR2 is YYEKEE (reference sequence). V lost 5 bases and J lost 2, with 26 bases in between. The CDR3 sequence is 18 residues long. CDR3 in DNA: TGTGCCAGCAGTACCTTCGTTCAGGGAGCCCTTTTAACCTACGAGCAGTACTTC. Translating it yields CASSTFVQGALLTYEQYF.

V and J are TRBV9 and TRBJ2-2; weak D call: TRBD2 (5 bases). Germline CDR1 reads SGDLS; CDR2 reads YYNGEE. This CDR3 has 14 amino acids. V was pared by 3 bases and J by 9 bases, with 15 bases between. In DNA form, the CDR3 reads TGTGCCAGCAGCGCACGGACTGAGCCCCGGGAGCTGTTTTTT. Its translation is CASSARTEPRELFF.

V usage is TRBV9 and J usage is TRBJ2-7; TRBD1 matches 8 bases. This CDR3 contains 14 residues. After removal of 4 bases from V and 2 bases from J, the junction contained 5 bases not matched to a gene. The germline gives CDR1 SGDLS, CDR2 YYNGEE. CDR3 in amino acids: CASSPLDRAYEQYF. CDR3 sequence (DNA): TGTGCCAGCAGCCCGCTGGACAGGGCCTACGAGCAGTACTTC.

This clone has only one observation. CDR3 sequence (DNA): TGTGCCAGCAGCTCCGGGACTGGGTATGGTAATTCACCCCTCCACTTT. It codes for CASSSGTGYGNSPLHF. V gene TRBV13 combines with J gene TRBJ1-6; possible D gene TRBD1, 5 bases. The ends were cut back, 4 bases at V and 6 bases at J, with 16 bases in the middle. CDR3 length: 16 amino acids. Germline CDR1 and CDR2: PRHDT and FYEKMQ (reference sequence).

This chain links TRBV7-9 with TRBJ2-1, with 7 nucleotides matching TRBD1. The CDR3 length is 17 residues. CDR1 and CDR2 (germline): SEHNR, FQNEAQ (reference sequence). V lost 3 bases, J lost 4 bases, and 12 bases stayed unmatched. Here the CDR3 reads CASSLSGTESQYNEQFF. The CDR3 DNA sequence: TGTGCCAGCAGCTTGTCCGGGACAGAAAGCCAGTACAATGAGCAGTTCTTC.

The CDR3 DNA follows: TGCGCCAGCAGTGGTGAGGGGGGCGGAGATACGCAGTATTTT. Protein product: CASSGEGGGDTQYF. The gene calls are TRBV10-1 and TRBJ2-3; perhaps D is TRBD1 or TRBD2 (6 bases each). Trimming pared 4 bases from V and 5 bases from J, leaving 13 bases between. The CDR3 has 14 amino acids. CDR1 and CDR2 (germline): WNHNN, SYGVQD (reference sequence).

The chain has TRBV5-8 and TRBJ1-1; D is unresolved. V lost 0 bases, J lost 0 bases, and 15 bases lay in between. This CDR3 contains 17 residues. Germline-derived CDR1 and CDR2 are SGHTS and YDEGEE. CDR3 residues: CASSLDPVVKVNTEAFF. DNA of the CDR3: TGTGCCAGCAGCTTGGACCCGGTCGTTAAGGTGAACACTGAAGCTTTCTTT.